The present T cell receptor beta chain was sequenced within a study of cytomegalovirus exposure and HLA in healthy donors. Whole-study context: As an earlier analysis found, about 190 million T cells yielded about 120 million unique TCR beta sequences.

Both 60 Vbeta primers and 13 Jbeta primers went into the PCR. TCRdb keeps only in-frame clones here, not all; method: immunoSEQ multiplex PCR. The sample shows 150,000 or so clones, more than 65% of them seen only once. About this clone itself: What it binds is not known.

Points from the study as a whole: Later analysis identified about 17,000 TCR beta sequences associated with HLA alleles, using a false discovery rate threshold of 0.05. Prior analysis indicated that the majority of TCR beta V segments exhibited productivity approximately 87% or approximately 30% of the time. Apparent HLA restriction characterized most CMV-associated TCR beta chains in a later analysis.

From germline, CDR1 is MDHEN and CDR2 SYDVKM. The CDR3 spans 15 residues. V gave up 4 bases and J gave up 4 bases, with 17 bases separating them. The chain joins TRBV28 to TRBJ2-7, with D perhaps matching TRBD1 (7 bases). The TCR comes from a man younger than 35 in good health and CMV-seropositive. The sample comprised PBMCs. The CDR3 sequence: CASSSPSGGGYEQYF. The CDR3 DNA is TGTGCCAGCAGTTCCCCCTCAGGGGGAGGTTACGAGCAGTACTTC.